These 10 T cell receptor beta chains share one sample of origin, sequenced in a study of vaccination and CD4 T cells after COVID-19. Stated treatment: approximately nine-day PBMC culture with coronavirus spike peptide pools or control peptides (ViraFEST assay). Oncomine TCR Beta short-read sequencing was applied to DNA from cultured CD4+ T cells. One entry per CDR3 protein, called by TCRdb with MiXCR from the PCR reads. The data hold about 19,000 distinct CDR3 sequences, with around 45% observed a single time. Their specific antigens are unknown. The sequenced material came from CD4+ T cells from blood, cultured in vitro. The receptors were sampled from a human donor who had recovered from COVID-19.

V gene TRBV18 combines with J gene TRBJ1-1, with 7 bases lining up with TRBD1. CDR1 is KGHSH and CDR2 is LQKENI in the germline V gene. The V segment lost 5 bases and the J segment 3 bases; nucleotides outside the gene matches: 6. The CDR3 is 14 residues long. The CDR3 is CASSSNRGDTEAFF. CDR3 in DNA: TGTGCCAGCTCATCGAACAGGGGCGACACTGAAGCTTTCTTT.

This chain uses TRBV5-1 with TRBJ2-1; D is unresolved. The CDR3 consists of 14 residues. Germline CDR1 and CDR2: SGHRS and YFSETQ. V lost 4 bases and J 5 bases, leaving 13 bases between the germline ends. The CDR3 protein is CASSRSGPDNEQFF. As DNA, the CDR3 is TGCGCCAGCAGCCGGAGTGGGCCCGACAATGAGCAGTTCTTC. The full variable domain, its missing parts supplied by reference TRBV5-1 and TRBJ2-1, is KAGVTQTPRYLIKTRGQQVTLSCSPISGHRSVSWYQQTPGQGLQFLFEYFSETQRNKGNFPGRFSGRQFSNSRSEMNVSTLELGDSALYLCASSRSGPDNEQFFGPGTRLTVL.

V usage is TRBV27 and J usage is TRBJ2-3; D may be TRBD1 (6 bases). Trimming removed 2 bases from V and 6 bases from J, with 12 bases in between. CDR3 size: 14 residues. Germline lookup yields CDR1 MNHEY and CDR2 SMNVEV (reference sequence). The CDR3 spells CASSLNRVRDTQYF. DNA of the CDR3: TGTGCCAGCAGTTTAAACAGGGTTAGGGATACGCAGTATTTT.

The chain combines TRBV7-3 with TRBJ2-7; D is unresolved. Trimming removed 5 bases from V and 6 bases from J, with 11 bases in between. Germline CDR1 is SGHTA and CDR2 is FQGTGA. CDR3 length equals 12 residues. The CDR3 loop is CASSHPGGEQYF. CDR3 nucleotides: TGTGCCAGCAGCCACCCCGGCGGCGAGCAGTACTTC.

V gene TRBV19 combines with J gene TRBJ1-1; a weak D match, TRBD1 (6 bases). The ends were cut back, 7 bases at V and 6 bases at J, with 18 bases in the middle. The CDR3 sequence is 14 residues long. Germline V lookup: CDR1 LNHDA, CDR2 SQIVND (reference sequence). This chain's CDR3 is CASTRREGGPEAFF. Here the CDR3 DNA reads TGTGCCAGTACCCGACGGGAGGGGGGGCCTGAAGCTTTCTTT.

By share of the sample, this clonotype is medium-sized (0.01 to 0.1%). The rearrangement uses TRBV6-5 and TRBJ1-5; tentative D call: TRBD1 (5 bases). The V gene lost 4 bases and the J gene lost 4 bases, with 14 bases spanning the gap. Germline V gene sequence: CDR1 MNHEY, CDR2 SVGAGI. This CDR3 has 15 amino acids. CDR3 sequence (DNA): TGTGCCAGCAGTTTCTCCGGGGCTACTAATCAGCCCCAGCATTTT. Its protein product is CASSFSGATNQPQHF.

The V and J genes are TRBV6-2 or TRBV6-3 and TRBJ2-1; 9 bases agree with TRBD1. The junction had 9 bases not matched to a gene; V was cut back by 7 bases and J by 8 bases. This CDR3 is built from 14 residues. Germline CDR1 and CDR2: MNHEY and SVGEGT. CDR3 DNA: TGTGCCAGCATCGCGGGACAGGGTTCCGATGAGCAGTTCTTC. Its translation: CASIAGQGSDEQFF.

This clonotype was seen a handful of times. The chain is built from TRBV28 and TRBJ2-2, with 7 bases fitting TRBD1. CDR1 and CDR2 (germline): MDHEN, SYDVKM. The CDR3 totals 14 residues. The trim removed 5 bases at V and 5 bases at J, leaving 5 bases unmatched. In DNA, the CDR3 is TGTGCCAGCAGTGGGACAGATTTTACCGGGGAGCTGTTTTTT. This translates into CASSGTDFTGELFF.

The chain is built from TRBV11-3 and TRBJ1-5; no firm D call. V was shortened by 2 bases and J by 5 bases, with 7 bases between the two germline ends. CDR3 length: 13 residues. CDR1 and CDR2 from the germline V gene are SGHNT and YENEEA. CDR3 sequence (DNA): TGTGCCAGCAGCTTATCGCCCGATCAGCCCCAGCATTTT. This sequence encodes CASSLSPDQPQHF.

This chain uses TRBV6-1 with TRBJ2-7, with 13 bases fitting TRBD2. CDR1 is MNHNS, CDR2 SASEGT, per germline. The junction had 14 bases not matched to a gene; V was cut back by 4 bases and J by 5 bases. This CDR3 comprises 18 residues. The CDR3 reads CASSVSGTSGAFFHEQYF. The CDR3 DNA is TGTGCCAGCAGTGTCTCTGGGACTAGCGGGGCGTTCTTCCACGAGCAGTACTTC.